The following is a T cell receptor (beta chain) sequence with its context. The data were taken from a study of blood T cells in healthy people across ages. The CDR3 has 14 residues. V was cut by 5 bases and J by 5 bases, with 15 bases left in between. It was with a sample-barcoded 5' primer and a J-beta primer mix that a second PCR of roughly 7 to 12 cycles was run. TCRdb re-derived calls from the 5' RACE reads in MiXCR, one entry per CDR3 protein. The sample lists around 600,000 distinct CDR3 sequences, 47% occurring once. What was sequenced was blood. The rearrangement uses TRBV12-3 or TRBV12-4 and TRBJ1-2; D is undetermined. The clonotype originates from a man older than 75 in good health. The CDR3 DNA sequence: TGTGCCAGCAGTCCCGGTCCCGAACCATATGGCTACACCTTC. This translates into CASSPGPEPYGYTF.